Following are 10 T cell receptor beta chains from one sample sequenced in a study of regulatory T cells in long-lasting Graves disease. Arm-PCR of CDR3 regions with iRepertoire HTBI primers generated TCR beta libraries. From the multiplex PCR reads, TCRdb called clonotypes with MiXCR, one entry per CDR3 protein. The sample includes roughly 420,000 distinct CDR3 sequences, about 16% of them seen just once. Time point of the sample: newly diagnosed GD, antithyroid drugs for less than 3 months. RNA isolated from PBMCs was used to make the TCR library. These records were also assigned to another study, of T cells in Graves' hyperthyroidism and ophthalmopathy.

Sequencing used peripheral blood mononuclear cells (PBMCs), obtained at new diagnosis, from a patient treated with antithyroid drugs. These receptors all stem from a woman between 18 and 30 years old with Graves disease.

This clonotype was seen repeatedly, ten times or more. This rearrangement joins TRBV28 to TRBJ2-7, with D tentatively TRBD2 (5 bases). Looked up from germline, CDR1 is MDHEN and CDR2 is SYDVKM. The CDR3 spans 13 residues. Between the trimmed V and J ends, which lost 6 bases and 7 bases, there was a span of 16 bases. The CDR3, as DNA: TGTGCCAGCAGCCGCGACTCCTCGGGGGAGCAGTACTTC. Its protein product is CASSRDSSGEQYF. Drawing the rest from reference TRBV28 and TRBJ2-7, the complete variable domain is DVKVTQSSRYLVKRTGEKVFLECVQDMDHENMFWYRQDPGLGLRLIYFSYDVKMKEKGDIPEGYSVSREKKERFSLILESASTNQTSMYLCASSRDSSGEQYFGPGTRLTVT.

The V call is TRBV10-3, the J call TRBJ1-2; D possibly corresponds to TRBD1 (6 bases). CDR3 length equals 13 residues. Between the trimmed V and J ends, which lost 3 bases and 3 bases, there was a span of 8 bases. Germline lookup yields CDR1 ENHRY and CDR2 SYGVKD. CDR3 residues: CAISEGQYYGYTF. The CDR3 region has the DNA TGTGCCATCAGTGAAGGACAGTACTATGGCTACACCTTC.

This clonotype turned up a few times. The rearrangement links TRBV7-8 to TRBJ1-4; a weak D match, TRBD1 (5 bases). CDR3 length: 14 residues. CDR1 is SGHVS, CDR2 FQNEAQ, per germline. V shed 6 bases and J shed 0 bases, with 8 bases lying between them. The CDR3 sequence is CASRRTPTNEKLFF. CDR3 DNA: TGTGCCAGCAGACGGACACCAACTAATGAAAAACTGTTTTTT.

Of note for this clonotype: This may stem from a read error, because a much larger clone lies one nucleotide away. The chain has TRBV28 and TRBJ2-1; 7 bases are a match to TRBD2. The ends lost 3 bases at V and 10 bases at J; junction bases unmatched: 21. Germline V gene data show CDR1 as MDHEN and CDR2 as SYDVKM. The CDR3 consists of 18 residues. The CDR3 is CASSFPSGRTSFLEEQFF. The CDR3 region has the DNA TGTGCCAGCAGTTTTCCCTCCGGTAGGACTAGTTTCCTAGAAGAGCAGTTCTTC. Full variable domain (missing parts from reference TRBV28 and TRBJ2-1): DVKVTQSSRYLVKRTGEKVFLECVQDMDHENMFWYRQDPGLGLRLIYFSYDVKMKEKGDIPEGYSVSREKKERFSLILESASTNQTSMYLCASSFPSGRTSFLEEQFFGPGTRLTVL.

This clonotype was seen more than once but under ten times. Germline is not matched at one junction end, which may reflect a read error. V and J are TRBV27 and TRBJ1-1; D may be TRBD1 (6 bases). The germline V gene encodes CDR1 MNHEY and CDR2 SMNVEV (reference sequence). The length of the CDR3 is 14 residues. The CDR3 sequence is CATSLNQGGTEAFF. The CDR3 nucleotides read TGTGCCACCAGTTTAAATCAAGGGGGCACTGAAGCTTTCTTT.

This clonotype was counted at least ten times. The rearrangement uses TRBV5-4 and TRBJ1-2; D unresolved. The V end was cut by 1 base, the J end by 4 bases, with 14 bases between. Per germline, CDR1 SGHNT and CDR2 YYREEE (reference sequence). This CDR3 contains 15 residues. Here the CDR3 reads CASSLSAEAIYGYTF. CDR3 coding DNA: TGTGCCAGCAGCTTGTCCGCCGAGGCTATCTATGGCTACACCTTC.

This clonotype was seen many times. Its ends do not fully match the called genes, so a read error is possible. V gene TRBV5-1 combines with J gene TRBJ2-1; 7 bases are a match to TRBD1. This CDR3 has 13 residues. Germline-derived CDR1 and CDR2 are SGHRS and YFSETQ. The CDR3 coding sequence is TGTGCCAGCAGCTTAGACAGGGTCAATGAGCAGTTCTTC. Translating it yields CASSLDRVNEQFF.

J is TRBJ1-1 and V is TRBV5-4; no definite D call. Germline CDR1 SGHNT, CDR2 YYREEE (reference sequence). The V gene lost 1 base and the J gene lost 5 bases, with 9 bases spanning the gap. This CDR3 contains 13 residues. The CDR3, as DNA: TGTGCCAGCAGCTTGAAAGGAAGGACTGAAGCTTTCTTT. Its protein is CASSLKGRTEAFF. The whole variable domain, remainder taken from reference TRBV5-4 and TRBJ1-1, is ETGVTQSPTHLIKTRGQQVTLRCSSQSGHNTVSWYQQALGQGPQFIFQYYREEENGRGNFPPRFSGLQFPNYSSELNVNALELDDSALYLCASSLKGRTEAFFGQGTRLTVV.

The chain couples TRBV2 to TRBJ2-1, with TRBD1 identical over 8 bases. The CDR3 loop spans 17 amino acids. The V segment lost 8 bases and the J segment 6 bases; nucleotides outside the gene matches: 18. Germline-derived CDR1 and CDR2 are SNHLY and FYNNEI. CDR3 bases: TGTGCCAGCCTGCCTTACCTGCGGACAGGGAGTCCCAATGAGCAGTTCTTC. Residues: CASLPYLRTGSPNEQFF.

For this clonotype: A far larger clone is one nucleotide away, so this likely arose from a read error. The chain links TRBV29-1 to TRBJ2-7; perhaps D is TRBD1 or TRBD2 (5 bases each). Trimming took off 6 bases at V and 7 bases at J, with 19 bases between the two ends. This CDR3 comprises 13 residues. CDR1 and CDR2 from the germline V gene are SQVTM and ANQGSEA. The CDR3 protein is CSVQVNDYNEQYF. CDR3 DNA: TGCAGCGTACAGGTTAACGACTACAATGAGCAGTACTTC.